The 32 T cell receptor beta chains given below trace back to one sample, sequenced in a study of siplizumab effects on memory and regulatory T cells. Repertoires were generated with immunoSEQ multiplex PCR, while TCRdb's copy carries only in-frame clones and drops some. The repertoire holds some 120,000 clones, with just under 95% as singletons. The sequencing input was non-Treg CD4+ T cells sorted from blood. Receptors originate from a human donor in good health.

The chain employs TRBV28 and TRBJ2-7; D possibly matches TRBD1 or TRBD2 (7 bases each). From germline, CDR1 is MDHEN and CDR2 SYDVKM. Trimming stripped 6 bases from V and 5 bases from J, with 23 bases between. The CDR3 is made up of 16 amino acids. CDR3 amino acids: CASSPPTGRGVNEQYF. The CDR3 coding sequence is TGTGCCAGCAGCCCTCCGACAGGGAGGGGCGTCAACGAGCAGTACTTC.

In nucleotides, the CDR3 is TGTGCCAGCAGCTGGGGACAGGCCTCCTACAATGAGCAGTTCTTC. This encodes CASSWGQASYNEQFF. The V gene is TRBV7-9, the J gene TRBJ2-1; 8 bases align to TRBD1. V was pared by 4 bases and J by 0 bases, with 2 bases of the junction left unmatched. This CDR3 contains 15 residues. The germline V gene has CDR1 SEHNR and CDR2 FQNEAQ (reference sequence).

The table lists this clone with a count of one. The CDR3 loop reads CASSLGDMWQDTQYF. CDR3 sequence (DNA): TGCGCCAGCAGCTTAGGGGACATGTGGCAAGATACGCAGTATTTT. The gene calls are TRBV5-1 and TRBJ2-3, with D perhaps TRBD1 (6 bases). Looked up from germline, CDR1 is SGHRS and CDR2 is YFSETQ. The CDR3 covers 15 residues. The V and J ends lost 2 bases and 5 bases respectively, with 15 bases between them.

The CDR3 region is CASSQDTGELFF. DNA of the CDR3: TGCGCCAGCAGCCAGGACACCGGGGAGCTGTTTTTT. The genes are TRBV5-1 and TRBJ2-2; D uncertain. The CDR3 consists of 12 residues. The ends were cut back, 4 bases at V and 3 bases at J, with 4 bases in the middle. Germline CDR1 and CDR2: SGHRS and YFSETQ.

This clone was counted only a few times. This sequence joins TRBV28 and TRBJ1-1, with D unclear. V was cut by 4 bases and J by 1 base, with 4 bases left in between. The V gene's germline CDR1 is MDHEN and CDR2 SYDVKM. The CDR3 runs 12 residues. DNA for the CDR3: TGTGCCAGCAGTTACGAGAACACTGAAGCTTTCTTT. Encoded protein: CASSYENTEAFF.

J is TRBJ2-1 and V is TRBV10-1, with 9 bases lining up with TRBD2. After removal of 3 bases from V and 8 bases from J, the junction contained 2 bases not matched to a gene. Germline V gene data show CDR1 as WNHNN and CDR2 as SYGVQD (reference sequence). The CDR3 totals 13 residues. CDR3 coding DNA: TGCGCCAGCAGTGAAGCGGGGGGCGATGAGCAGTTCTTC. It translates to CASSEAGGDEQFF.

J is TRBJ1-5 and V is TRBV5-5; D is uncertain. Germline-derived CDR1 and CDR2 are SGHKS and YYEKEE (reference sequence). Trimming shortened V by 7 bases and J by 9 bases, and 23 bases separated the two germline ends. CDR3 size: 15 residues. In nucleotides, the CDR3 is TGTGCCAGCGCTAAGGCCCCCGGGGAGATCGGGCCCCAGCATTTT. Its protein is CASAKAPGEIGPQHF.

The rearrangement joins TRBV5-1 to TRBJ1-2; D gene ambiguous. The V end lost 5 bases, the J end lost 5 bases, and 13 bases lay between the germline ends. Looked up from germline, CDR1 is SGHRS and CDR2 is YFSETQ. The length of the CDR3 is 13 residues. CDR3 region: CASSPFEEYGYTF. In DNA, the CDR3 is TGCGCCAGCAGTCCTTTCGAGGAGTATGGCTACACCTTC.

The V call is TRBV9, the J call TRBJ2-1; TRBD1 matches at 7 bases. The CDR3 has 14 amino acids. The J segment lost 9 bases and the V segment lost 1 base, leaving 7 bases of the junction unmatched. Germline values: CDR1 SGDLS, CDR2 YYNGEE. The CDR3 nucleotides read TGTGCCAGCAGCGTACTCGACAGGGCTGGTGAGCAGTTCTTC. Translated: CASSVLDRAGEQFF.

This clone was seen a single time. The V gene is TRBV9, the J gene TRBJ2-5; 8 nucleotides line up with TRBD1. Per germline, CDR1 SGDLS and CDR2 YYNGEE. CDR3 length equals 15 residues. V shed 4 bases, J shed 2 bases, and the junction held 7 bases outside the gene matches. In DNA, the CDR3 is TGTGCCAGCAGCACAAGGGGGACAGGACAAGAGACCCAGTACTTC. Encoded protein: CASSTRGTGQETQYF.

This sequence joins TRBV6-1 and TRBJ1-1; D gene ambiguous. This CDR3 region has 12 residues. V shed 3 bases and J shed 4 bases, with 6 bases lying between them. Germline-derived CDR1 and CDR2 are MNHNS and SASEGT. CDR3 region: CASSDQFTEAFF. DNA of the CDR3: TGTGCCAGCAGTGATCAATTCACTGAAGCTTTCTTT.

The chain has TRBV4-3 and TRBJ1-4; no clear D. Germline V gene sequence: CDR1 LGHNA, CDR2 YSLEER. Trimming shortened V by 1 base and J by 11 bases, and 14 bases separated the two germline ends. This CDR3 is 14 amino acids long. The chain's CDR3 is CASSQGPVYVKLFF. The CDR3 nucleotides are TGCGCCAGCAGCCAAGGGCCAGTATACGTCAAACTGTTTTTT.

The rearrangement links TRBV19 to TRBJ2-2, with unresolved D. The CDR3 consists of 15 residues. V lost 4 bases, J lost 2 bases, and 11 bases lay in between. From germline, CDR1 is LNHDA and CDR2 SQIVND (reference sequence). CDR3 bases: TGTGCCAGTAGTAGAGAGAGATTAAACACCGGGGAGCTGTTTTTT. It is translated as CASSRERLNTGELFF.

V and J are TRBV7-2 and TRBJ2-7; 8 bases agree with TRBD1. Germline lookup yields CDR1 SGHTA and CDR2 FQGNSA. The CDR3 spans 14 residues. The V segment lost 3 bases and the J segment 3 bases; nucleotides outside the gene matches: 4. The CDR3 spells CASSFRQGSYEQYF. For the CDR3, the DNA is TGTGCCAGCAGCTTCAGACAGGGGAGCTACGAGCAGTACTTC.

The chain is built from TRBV11-3 and TRBJ2-5; the D is unclear. The J call may be wrong; the DNA end is better matched by TRBJ2-7. Germline CDR1 is SGHNT and CDR2 is YENEEA. CDR3 size: 13 residues. The CDR3: CASSLAAPYEQYF. CDR3 nucleotides: TGTGCCAGCAGCTTAGCGGCTCCCTACGAGCAGTACTTC.

This chain uses TRBV10-3 with TRBJ2-3; 8 positions agree with TRBD2. In germline, CDR1 is ENHRY, CDR2 SYGVKD. This CDR3 has 15 amino acids. The ends lost 3 bases at V and 4 bases at J; junction bases unmatched: 6. This chain's CDR3 is CAISDRDSGADTQYF. In DNA, the CDR3 is TGTGCCATCAGTGATCGGGATAGCGGGGCAGATACGCAGTATTTT.

This clone appeared a single time. This rearrangement joins TRBV6-6 to TRBJ1-2; D unclear. V lost 5 bases, J lost 8 bases, and 9 bases lay in between. The CDR3 length is 11 residues. CDR1 and CDR2 from the germline V gene are MNHNY and SVGAGI (reference sequence). The DNA of the CDR3 is TGTGCCAGCAGTCCCCGGTTCGGCTACACCTTC. This codes for CASSPRFGYTF.

In nucleotides, the CDR3 is TGTGCTAGTGTTCTGCAGGGGGGCCCCACTGAAGCTTTCTTT. This encodes CASVLQGGPTEAFF. This rearrangement joins TRBV12-5 to TRBJ1-1; TRBD1 matches at 7 bases. The trim removed 7 bases at V and 4 bases at J, leaving 9 bases unmatched. This CDR3 comprises 14 residues. CDR1 is LGHNT and CDR2 is FRNRAP in the germline V gene.

The chain combines TRBV6-5 with TRBJ2-7; D possibly matches TRBD1 or TRBD2 (5 bases each). The CDR3 contains 15 residues. Germline V gene lookup returns CDR1 MNHEY and CDR2 SVGAGI. V lost 8 bases to trimming and J lost 3 bases, with 20 bases between them. This CDR3 reads CASALNPRAGYEQYF. The CDR3 DNA reads TGTGCCAGCGCCCTTAACCCCAGGGCGGGCTACGAGCAGTACTTC.

CDR3 region: CAWSDPRNTEAFF. For the CDR3, the DNA is TGTGCCTGGAGTGACCCGAGGAACACTGAAGCTTTCTTT. V gene TRBV30 combines with J gene TRBJ1-1, with D uncertain. The CDR3 contains 13 residues. V was clipped by 1 base and J by 1 base, with 7 bases between them. From germline, CDR1 is GTSNPN and CDR2 SVGIG (reference sequence).

The chain uses TRBV7-9 and TRBJ2-7; TRBD1 aligns across 8 bases. Germline V lookup: CDR1 SEHNR, CDR2 FQNEAQ (reference sequence). There are 15 residues in the CDR3. After removal of 1 base from V and 5 bases from J, the junction contained 7 bases not matched to a gene. CDR3 in amino acids: CASSLGMAGGNEQYF. CDR3 DNA: TGTGCCAGCAGCTTAGGGATGGCAGGGGGCAACGAGCAGTACTTC. The whole variable domain, remainder taken from reference TRBV7-9 and TRBJ2-7, is DTGVSQNPRHKITKRGQNVTFRCDPISEHNRLYWYRQTLGQGPEFLTYFQNEAQLEKSRLLSDRFSAERPKGSFSTLEIQRTEQGDSAMYLCASSLGMAGGNEQYFGPGTRLTVT.

This chain connects TRBV10-3 to TRBJ1-5; the match to TRBD1 covers 7 bases. CDR1 and CDR2 (germline): ENHRY, SYGVKD. This CDR3 has 13 residues. V lost 6 bases and J lost 7; bases outside the gene matches: 6. CDR3 sequence reads: CAIRTGQGQPQHF. As DNA, the CDR3 is TGTGCCATCAGGACAGGGCAAGGGCAGCCCCAGCATTTT.

The gene calls are TRBV29-1 and TRBJ2-7, with 10 nucleotides matching TRBD2. The CDR3 length is 15 residues. Germline V gene data show CDR1 as SQVTM and CDR2 as ANQGSEA. J was trimmed by 6 bases and V by 2 bases; bases with no gene match: 10. The CDR3, as DNA: TGCAGCGTTGAATTAACTAGCGGGGTTGGCGGCGAGCAGTACTTC. The encoded protein is CSVELTSGVGGEQYF.

This chain joins TRBV7-6 and TRBJ2-5; D gene ambiguous. The CDR3 contains 11 residues. In germline, CDR1 is SGHVS, CDR2 FNYEAQ. V was cut by 3 bases and J by 4 bases, with 3 bases left in between. The DNA for the CDR3 is TGTGCCAGCAGCTTTCGAGAGACCCAGTACTTC. Protein sequence: CASSFRETQYF.

The rearrangement links TRBV6-4 to TRBJ1-2, with D possibly matching TRBD1 (5 bases). V shed 0 bases and J shed 2 bases, with 10 bases lying between them. The CDR3 sequence is 15 residues long. The germline V gene has CDR1 MRHNA and CDR2 SNTAGT. The CDR3 sequence is CASSDSGRANYGYTF. The DNA of the CDR3 is TGTGCCAGCAGTGACTCGGGCAGGGCAAACTATGGCTACACCTTC.

The V call is TRBV2, the J call TRBJ1-3; 10 nucleotides match TRBD1. With 6 bases clipped from V and 8 bases from J, the junction kept 7 bases outside the gene matches. The CDR3 sequence is 14 residues long. Germline CDR1 SNHLY, CDR2 FYNNEI. The CDR3: CASRLDRGRDTIYF. The DNA of the CDR3 is TGTGCCAGCAGACTCGACAGGGGGCGGGACACCATATATTTT. The full variable domain, with the rest looked up from reference TRBV2 and TRBJ1-3, is EPEVTQTPSHQVTQMGQEVILRCVPISNHLYFYWYRQILGQKVEFLVSFYNNEISEKSEIFDDQFSVERPDGSNFTLKIRSTKLEDSAMYFCASRLDRGRDTIYFGEGSWLTVV.

The CDR3, as DNA: TGTGCCAGCAGCTTTTGGGACAGGGTAACAGATACGCAGTATTTT. Its translation is CASSFWDRVTDTQYF. The chain links TRBV5-4 to TRBJ2-3, with TRBD1 matching 9 bases. Per germline, CDR1 SGHNT and CDR2 YYREEE (reference sequence). The ends lost 2 bases at V and 3 bases at J; junction bases unmatched: 4. The CDR3 is 15 residues long.

The chain recombines TRBV15 with TRBJ2-6; no clear D gene. Germline CDR1 and CDR2: LNHNV and YYDKDF (reference sequence). The V gene lost 6 bases and the J gene lost 2 bases, with 14 bases spanning the gap. CDR3 length: 16 residues. Here the CDR3 reads CATSPRRPAGANVLTF. The CDR3 bases are TGTGCCACCAGTCCTCGACGGCCCGCTGGGGCCAACGTCCTGACTTTC.

The chain links TRBV27 to TRBJ1-5; 8 bases agree with TRBD1. Germline lookup yields CDR1 MNHEY and CDR2 SMNVEV (reference sequence). This CDR3 is 15 amino acids long. With V trimmed by 6 bases and J by 9 bases, 13 bases remained unmatched. This CDR3 reads CASRQQGDRGWPQHF. CDR3 DNA sequence: TGTGCCAGCAGGCAACAAGGAGACAGGGGCTGGCCCCAGCATTTT.

The CDR3 DNA follows: TGTGCCAGCAGTTATCATGCGGGGGGCACAGATACGCAGTATTTT. Protein: CASSYHAGGTDTQYF. The chain uses TRBV6-6 and TRBJ2-3, with TRBD2 matching over 7 bases. The germline V gene encodes CDR1 MNHNY and CDR2 SVGAGI (reference sequence). This CDR3 has 15 amino acids. V dropped 3 bases and J dropped 1; count of bases not matched to a gene: 4.

This clone appeared once. The chain couples TRBV10-3 to TRBJ2-3; D gene ambiguous. Trimming took off 2 bases at V and 1 base at J, with 1 base between the two ends. Germline lookup yields CDR1 ENHRY and CDR2 SYGVKD. The CDR3 runs to 12 residues. This chain's CDR3 is CAISEGTDTQYF. CDR3 nucleotides: TGTGCCATCAGTGAGGGCACAGATACGCAGTATTTT.

V is TRBV5-1 and J is TRBJ2-3; perhaps TRBD1 as D (6 bases). The CDR3 length is 14 residues. Per the germline V gene, CDR1 is SGHRS and CDR2 is YFSETQ. V was pared by 4 bases and J by 1 base, with 10 bases between. This chain's CDR3 is CASSRDRRTDTQYF. CDR3 coding DNA: TGCGCCAGCAGCCGCGACAGGCGCACAGATACGCAGTATTTT.